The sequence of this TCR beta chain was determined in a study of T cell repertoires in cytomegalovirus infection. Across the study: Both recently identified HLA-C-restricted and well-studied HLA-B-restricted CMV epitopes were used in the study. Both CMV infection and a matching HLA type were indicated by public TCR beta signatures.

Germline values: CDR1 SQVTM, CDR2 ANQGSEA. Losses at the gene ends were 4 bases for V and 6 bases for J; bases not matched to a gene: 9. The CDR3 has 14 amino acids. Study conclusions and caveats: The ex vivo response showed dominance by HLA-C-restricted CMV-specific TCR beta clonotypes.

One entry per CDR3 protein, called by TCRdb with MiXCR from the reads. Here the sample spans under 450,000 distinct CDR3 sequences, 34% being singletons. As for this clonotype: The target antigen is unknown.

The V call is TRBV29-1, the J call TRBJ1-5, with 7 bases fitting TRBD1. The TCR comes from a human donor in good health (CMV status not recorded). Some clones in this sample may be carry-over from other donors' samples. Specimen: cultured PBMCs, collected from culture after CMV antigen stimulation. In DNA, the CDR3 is TGCAGCGTTGTGGAGACAGGGAAAGGTCAGCCCCAGCATTTT. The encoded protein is CSVVETGKGQPQHF.